What follows are 27 T cell receptor beta chains derived from one specimen sequenced in a study of blood T cell repertoires in COVID-19. The method was immunoSEQ multiplex PCR; TCRdb's version includes in-frame clones alone and lacks a portion of them. The sample lists more than 400,000 clones; less than 95% were seen once. Source material: PBMCs or T cells enriched from blood (not recorded which). The receptors were gathered from a man aged 18 to 35 who had recovered from COVID-19.

J is TRBJ1-4 and V is TRBV29-1; a possible D gene is TRBD1 (5 bases). V lost 2 bases, J lost 7 bases, and 11 bases lay in between. The CDR3 runs 13 residues. Germline-derived CDR1 and CDR2 are SQVTM and ANQGSEA. CDR3 bases: TGCAGCGTTGAACACGGGGGGAGTGAAAAACTGTTTTTT. Its protein product is CSVEHGGSEKLFF.

V gene TRBV21-1 combines with J gene TRBJ1-3; the table's D call TRBD1 went unverified against the DNA. TRBV21-1 is deemed a pseudogene. This CDR3 contains 16 residues. The CDR3 loop reads CASRLQGQGAGNTIYF. The DNA of the CDR3 is TGTGCCAGCAGATTACAAGGACAAGGCGCTGGAAACACCATATATTTT.

The rearrangement links TRBV9 to TRBJ2-1; D is possibly TRBD2 (5 bases). CDR3 length: 15 amino acids. The germline V gene has CDR1 SGDLS and CDR2 YYNGEE. The ends were cut back, 1 base at V and 3 bases at J, with 11 bases in the middle. The CDR3 loop reads CASSVRGTDYNEQFF. Written as DNA, the CDR3 is TGTGCCAGCAGCGTACGGGGAACCGACTACAATGAGCAGTTCTTC.

The V gene is TRBV5-1, the J gene TRBJ1-1; perhaps TRBD1 as D (6 bases). CDR1 is SGHRS, CDR2 YFSETQ, per germline. This CDR3 spans 14 amino acids. The V and J ends lost 4 bases and 7 bases respectively, with 17 bases between them. In DNA, the CDR3 is TGCGCCAGCAGCACTAACAGGGCCGGTGGTGAAGCTTTCTTT. It codes for CASSTNRAGGEAFF.

CDR3 in DNA: TGTGCCACCAGCAAAGGCAGGACCTACAATGAGCAGTTCTTC. Translated, it gives CATSKGRTYNEQFF. V is TRBV15 and J is TRBJ2-1; D is unresolved. The germline CDR1 and CDR2 sequences are LNHNV and YYDKDF (reference sequence). The length of the CDR3 is 14 residues. V was trimmed by 4 bases and J by 2 bases, leaving 9 bases between them.

This chain links TRBV19 with TRBJ2-6, with 7 bases that match TRBD1. Germline trimming cut 5 bases from V and 2 bases from J; bases unmatched to any gene: 9. CDR1 is LNHDA and CDR2 is SQIVND in the germline V gene (reference sequence). CDR3 size: 17 residues. The CDR3, as DNA: TGTGCCAGTAGTTATAATGACAGGGTGGCTGGGGCCAACGTCCTGACTTTC. Translating it yields CASSYNDRVAGANVLTF.

The rearrangement links TRBV12-3 or TRBV12-4 to TRBJ2-7; possibly TRBD1 for D (5 bases). CDR3 size: 13 residues. V was cut by 2 bases and J by 1 base, with 6 bases left in between. CDR3 DNA sequence: TGTGCCAGCAGTTTACAGGGATCCTACGAGCAGTACTTC. Protein sequence: CASSLQGSYEQYF.

The chain carries TRBV28 and TRBJ2-2; 9 bases are shared with TRBD2. The V and J ends lost 1 base and 1 base, in that order; junction bases with no gene match: 13. The CDR3 is 20 amino acids. Germline V CDR1 and CDR2: MDHEN, SYDVKM. CDR3 nucleotide sequence: TGTGCCAGCAGTTTATTTCGGCTAGCGGGAAAGAGAGGGAACACCGGGGAGCTGTTTTTT. This codes for CASSLFRLAGKRGNTGELFF.

The chain is built from TRBV28 and TRBJ1-6; maybe TRBD1 (6 bases). The CDR3 is 15 amino acids. V lost 4 bases to trimming and J lost 7 bases, with 14 bases between them. Germline CDR1 is MDHEN and CDR2 is SYDVKM. The CDR3 DNA follows: TGTGCCAGCAGTTCAGGGGTTGGGGTCAATTCACCCCTCCACTTT. The encoded protein is CASSSGVGVNSPLHF.

The chain combines TRBV2 with TRBJ1-1; D is unresolved. CDR1 is SNHLY, CDR2 FYNNEI, per germline. CDR3 length: 12 residues. V was clipped by 6 bases and J by 4 bases, with 9 bases between them. CDR3 protein: CASSGEGTEAFF. The CDR3 DNA reads as TGTGCCAGCAGCGGGGAAGGCACTGAAGCTTTCTTT.

The gene calls are TRBV6-1 and TRBJ1-6; D is uncertain. V gave up 3 bases and J gave up 1 base, with 10 bases separating them. Germline CDR1 reads MNHNS; CDR2 reads SASEGT. The CDR3 has 16 amino acids. The CDR3, as DNA: TGTGCCAGCAGTGATGGCAGGTCTTCCTATAATTCACCCCTCCACTTT. It encodes CASSDGRSSYNSPLHF.

This clone was observed a single time. Written as DNA, the CDR3 is TGCGCCAGCAGCCCCGAGACAGGTCGCGAGCAGTACTTC. This gives the protein CASSPETGREQYF. The V gene is TRBV5-1, the J gene TRBJ2-7; D possibly corresponds to TRBD1 (6 bases). This CDR3 has 13 amino acids. CDR1 is SGHRS, CDR2 YFSETQ, per germline. The germline V and J ends were trimmed by 4 bases and 6 bases, with 14 bases remaining between them.

The rearrangement joins TRBV4-1 to TRBJ2-7, with 9 bases that match TRBD2. Unmatched junction bases numbered 10, after V lost 2 bases and J lost 5 bases. In germline, CDR1 is MGHRA, CDR2 YSYEKL. The CDR3 runs 16 residues. In DNA, the CDR3 is TGCGCCAGCAGCCAATCCCCGCGACTAGCGGTAGACGAGCAGTACTTC. It specifies CASSQSPRLAVDEQYF.

The chain combines TRBV6-4 with TRBJ2-5; 11 nucleotides agree with TRBD2. The germline V gene has CDR1 MRHNA and CDR2 SNTAGT. The ends lost 3 bases at V and 2 bases at J; junction bases unmatched: 11. The CDR3 contains 18 residues. The CDR3 spells CASSDIIAGGLPQETQYF. The CDR3 DNA is TGTGCCAGCAGTGATATTATAGCGGGGGGGCTACCGCAAGAGACCCAGTACTTC.

The table lists this clone with many counts. V is TRBV9 and J is TRBJ1-3; the D gene is possibly TRBD1 (6 bases). This CDR3 contains 15 residues. Germline V gene lookup returns CDR1 SGDLS and CDR2 YYNGEE. Trimming removed 3 bases from V and 1 base from J, with 11 bases in between. The CDR3 loop reads CASSALGGSGNTIYF. In DNA, the CDR3 is TGTGCCAGCAGCGCGCTAGGGGGATCTGGAAACACCATATATTTT.

The chain links TRBV7-9 to TRBJ2-7; 14 bases are a match to TRBD2. The CDR3 is made up of 14 amino acids. Per the germline V gene, CDR1 is SEHNR and CDR2 is FQNEAQ (reference sequence). V gave up 5 bases and J gave up 5 bases; unmatched junction bases: 2. CDR3 sequence: CASSPGLAGDEQYF. DNA for the CDR3: TGTGCCAGCAGCCCGGGACTAGCGGGAGACGAGCAGTACTTC.

The gene calls are TRBV28 and TRBJ2-7, with TRBD1 matching over 7 bases. CDR1 MDHEN and CDR2 SYDVKM come from the germline V gene. The trim removed 2 bases at V and 1 base at J, leaving 5 bases unmatched. The CDR3 is 15 amino acids. The CDR3 bases are TGTGCCAGCAGTTTAGACAGGGTCCCATCCTACGAGCAGTACTTC. Translation: CASSLDRVPSYEQYF.

The chain uses TRBV25-1 and TRBJ1-2; no clear D. The CDR3 consists of 13 residues. V lost 2 bases to trimming and J lost 8 bases, with 12 bases between them. CDR1 MGHDK and CDR2 SYGVNS come from the germline V gene. The CDR3 DNA is TGTGCCAGCAGTGAAGGAGTTCAGAGGGGCTACACCTTC. Protein sequence: CASSEGVQRGYTF.

The chain is built from TRBV11-2 and TRBJ2-2; possible D gene TRBD1, 6 bases. Germline V gene data show CDR1 as SGHAT and CDR2 as FQNNGV. The CDR3 is 18 residues long. V was pared by 4 bases and J by 0 bases, with 18 bases between. The CDR3 DNA is TGTGCCAGCAGCTCGCATGTCGACAGGCCGACGAACACCGGGGAGCTGTTTTTT. Amino acids: CASSSHVDRPTNTGELFF.

V gene TRBV18 combines with J gene TRBJ2-2; TRBD2 matches at 10 bases. Germline trimming cut 0 bases from V and 0 bases from J; bases unmatched to any gene: 1. The CDR3 totals 17 residues. Germline CDR1 KGHSH, CDR2 LQKENI. In DNA, the CDR3 is TGTGCCAGCTCACCACCAGGACTAGCGGCGAACACCGGGGAGCTGTTTTTT. As protein: CASSPPGLAANTGELFF.

This clone was seen a handful of times. DNA of the CDR3: TGCAGCGTTGCCCCTGAAGGACTAGCGCCGGGAGAGCAGTACTTC. Residues: CSVAPEGLAPGEQYF. The genes are TRBV29-1 and TRBJ2-7, with TRBD2 identical over 9 bases. CDR3 length equals 15 residues. Germline values: CDR1 SQVTM, CDR2 ANQGSEA. J gave up 7 bases and V 4 bases, and 14 bases lay outside the gene matches.

The gene calls are TRBV6-5 and TRBJ1-6, with 7 bases lining up with TRBD1. The V gene end was trimmed by 6 bases and the J gene end by 12 bases; junction bases not matched to a gene: 11. CDR3 length: 14 residues. Germline V gene data show CDR1 as MNHEY and CDR2 as SVGAGI. In nucleotides, the CDR3 is TGTGCCAGCAGCCACACCGGGACAGTCGGACCCCTCCACTTT. This translates into CASSHTGTVGPLHF.

Only a few counts were recorded for this clone. The rearrangement joins TRBV4-1 to TRBJ2-1; TRBD2 aligns across 12 bases. Per the germline V gene, CDR1 is MGHRA and CDR2 is YSYEKL. The CDR3 covers 17 residues. After removal of 1 base from V and 12 bases from J, the junction contained 13 bases not matched to a gene. CDR3 residues: CASSQVLAGGLGMGQFF. CDR3 coding DNA: TGCGCCAGCAGCCAAGTGCTAGCGGGAGGGTTGGGAATGGGGCAGTTCTTC.

This CDR3 is CASTSTGGSGNTIYF. CDR3 nucleotides: TGTGCCAGCACCTCGACAGGGGGCTCTGGAAACACCATATATTTT. This chain links TRBV6-4 with TRBJ1-3, with 9 bases matching TRBD1. The CDR3 sequence is 15 residues long. Germline lookup yields CDR1 MRHNA and CDR2 SNTAGT. J was trimmed by 0 bases and V by 7 bases; bases with no gene match: 4.

V usage is TRBV10-3 and J usage is TRBJ2-3; TRBD1 matches 7 bases. CDR1 and CDR2 from the germline V gene are ENHRY and SYGVKD. CDR3 size: 14 residues. V gave up 0 bases and J gave up 4 bases; unmatched junction bases: 1. CDR3 loop: CAISESGGADTQYF. The CDR3 region has the DNA TGTGCCATCAGTGAGTCAGGGGGCGCAGATACGCAGTATTTT.

J is TRBJ1-4 and V is TRBV3-1 (or the pseudogene TRBV3-2); D not certain. Looked up from germline, CDR1 is LGHDT and CDR2 is YNNKEL (reference sequence). With 0 bases removed from V and 11 bases from J, the gap between germline ends came to 10 bases. The CDR3 spans 13 residues. The CDR3 region is CASSQETRGKLFF. Here the CDR3 DNA reads TGTGCCAGCAGCCAAGAAACAAGAGGGAAACTGTTTTTT.

This clone was seen only once. Other DNA variants within this sample encode the same CDR3. The gene calls are TRBV5-1 and TRBJ2-1; D perhaps matches TRBD2 (5 bases). Germline CDR1 SGHRS, CDR2 YFSETQ. V was trimmed by 2 bases and J by 10 bases, leaving 7 bases between them. CDR3 length: 11 residues. CDR3 amino acids: CASSLADEQFF. The CDR3 DNA sequence: TGCGCCAGCAGCTTAGCGGACGAGCAGTTCTTC. Complete variable domain (other parts from reference TRBV5-1 and TRBJ2-1): KAGVTQTPRYLIKTRGQQVTLSCSPISGHRSVSWYQQTPGQGLQFLFEYFSETQRNKGNFPGRFSGRQFSNSRSEMNVSTLELGDSALYLCASSLADEQFFGPGTRLTVL.